One and the same sample provided the 28 T cell receptor beta chains below, sequenced in a study of siplizumab effects on memory and regulatory T cells (dated by TCRdb to between 2018 and 2020). The antigens for these receptors are not known. For 6 days, cells in the mixed lymphocyte reaction were kept in coculture at 37 degrees C. Library preparation used the immunoSEQ multiplex PCR assay. In TCRdb, the immuneACCESS table is reduced to in-frame sequences with V and J assigned. These tables do not hold every clone; where another copy was compared, an unresolved V gene accounts for under half, and the others remain unexplained. Recorded for this sample are about 19,000 clones; 44% of them occurred a single time. The top ten clonotypes cover about 5.5% of the sample. Sequencing input: CFSE-low (dividing) CD4+ T cells sorted from an allogeneic mixed lymphocyte reaction. These receptors were taken from a human donor in good health; the cells came from an allogeneic mixed lymphocyte reaction. Some clones in this sample may be carry-over from other donors' samples.

This chain connects TRBV27 to TRBJ2-3; D gene unclear. The CDR3 consists of 14 residues. The germline CDR1 and CDR2 sequences are MNHEY and SMNVEV (reference sequence). V lost 6 bases to trimming and J lost 0 bases, with 10 bases between them. For the CDR3, the DNA is TGTGCCAGCAGCCCACGACTGAGCACAGATACGCAGTATTTT. As protein: CASSPRLSTDTQYF.

The chain joins TRBV19 to TRBJ2-7; TRBD2 agrees at 8 bases. J lost 5 bases, V lost 10 bases, and 13 bases had no gene match. This CDR3 region has 14 residues. Germline loops: CDR1 LNHDA, CDR2 SQIVND (reference sequence). The CDR3 DNA reads as TGTGCCACCAGGACCTGGGCGGGAGGAAACGAGCAGTACTTC. It codes for CATRTWAGGNEQYF.

In its sample, this clone was seen once. The chain couples TRBV4-1 to TRBJ2-7, with D perhaps assigned TRBD1 or TRBD2 (5 bases each). Germline V CDR1 and CDR2: MGHRA, YSYEKL. The length of the CDR3 is 15 residues. Between the trimmed V and J ends, which lost 4 bases and 0 bases, there was a span of 13 bases. CDR3 amino acids: CASSPRERSSYEQYF. For the CDR3, the DNA is TGCGCCAGCAGCCCCAGGGAGCGGAGCTCCTACGAGCAGTACTTC.

The chain recombines TRBV18 with TRBJ1-1; D remains ambiguous. Between the trimmed V and J ends, which lost 2 bases and 6 bases, there was a span of 10 bases. Looked up from germline, CDR1 is KGHSH and CDR2 is LQKENI. The CDR3 is 13 residues long. CDR3 sequence (DNA): TGTGCCAGCTCACCAAGGTTGACTTCTGAAGCTTTCTTT. Translating gives CASSPRLTSEAFF.

This clone showed up just a few times. The rearrangement uses TRBV7-9 and TRBJ1-6; 9 bases align to TRBD1. V was clipped by 5 bases and J by 7 bases; unmatched bases: 9. CDR3 length equals 16 residues. CDR1 is SEHNR, CDR2 FQNEAQ, per germline (reference sequence). CDR3 sequence: CASSQTGGAGNSPLHF. The CDR3 DNA reads as TGTGCCAGCAGCCAAACAGGGGGCGCGGGAAATTCACCCCTCCACTTT.

In this sample, this clone turned up a few times. This chain's CDR3 is CASRDPVTFNYGYTF. In DNA, the CDR3 is TGTGCCAGTAGAGACCCGGTGACGTTTAACTATGGCTACACCTTC. The rearrangement joins TRBV19 to TRBJ1-2; D unresolved. CDR3 size: 15 residues. Germline CDR1 LNHDA, CDR2 SQIVND (reference sequence). Trimming shortened V by 6 bases and J by 1 base, and 15 bases separated the two germline ends.

This clone has just a few counts. The chain employs TRBV6-5 and TRBJ2-7; 10 bases match TRBD1. This CDR3 is built from 14 residues. CDR1 is MNHEY and CDR2 is SVGAGI in the germline V gene. Trimming at V came to 2 bases and at J to 4 bases, leaving 2 bases not matched to a gene. CDR3 bases: TGTGCCAGCAGTTACCGGGACAGGGGTTACGAGCAGTACTTC. As protein: CASSYRDRGYEQYF.

With respect to this clone: At the DNA level, this CDR3 is encoded by other sequences in the same sample as well. The V gene is TRBV29-1, the J gene TRBJ1-1; D ambiguous. The germline CDR1 and CDR2 sequences are SQVTM and ANQGSEA. The CDR3 spans 13 residues. The V and J ends lost 5 bases and 1 base respectively, with 11 bases between them. CDR3 bases: TGCAGCGTTATGGGGTTTGCGAACACTGAAGCTTTCTTT. It is translated as CSVMGFANTEAFF.

The chain carries TRBV9 and TRBJ2-5; tentatively, D is TRBD2 (5 bases). Near its end, the DNA agrees better with TRBJ2-7, so the J call may be wrong. This CDR3 is built from 15 residues. Germline V lookup: CDR1 SGDLS, CDR2 YYNGEE. CDR3 coding DNA: TGTGCCAGCAGCGTAGCGGTGGGAGAGGTCTACGAGCAGTACTTC. It yields the protein CASSVAVGEVYEQYF.

The gene calls are TRBV15 and TRBJ2-1; 9 nucleotides align to TRBD1. This CDR3 has 16 amino acids. Trimming took 5 bases from V and 2 from J; bases not matched to a gene: 7. Looked up from germline, CDR1 is LNHNV and CDR2 is YYDKDF (reference sequence). CDR3 coding DNA: TGTGCCACCAGCGGCTACACAGGGGGCGCCTACAATGAGCAGTTCTTC. It is translated as CATSGYTGGAYNEQFF.

This clone was picked up a small number of times. The J gene is TRBJ1-1, the V gene TRBV6-5; D is undetermined. The CDR3 is 13 amino acids. The V gene lost 0 bases and the J gene lost 0 bases, with 2 bases spanning the gap. Per germline, CDR1 MNHEY and CDR2 SVGAGI. The CDR3 DNA is TGTGCCAGCAGTTACTCCGTGAACACTGAAGCTTTCTTT. Its translation: CASSYSVNTEAFF.

This chain links TRBV19 with TRBJ1-5; TRBD1 aligns across 7 bases. Trimming removed 4 bases from V and 4 bases from J; junction bases left unmatched: 7. Germline lookup yields CDR1 LNHDA and CDR2 SQIVND (reference sequence). CDR3 size: 15 residues. The CDR3 here is CASSTNRDSNQPQHF. CDR3 sequence (DNA): TGTGCCAGTAGTACTAACCGGGACAGTAATCAGCCCCAGCATTTT.

Within the sample, this clone is medium-sized. The chain carries TRBV7-9 and TRBJ2-7; TRBD2 matches at 9 bases. This CDR3 comprises 17 residues. The ends lost 5 bases at V and 3 bases at J; junction bases unmatched: 14. The germline V gene encodes CDR1 SEHNR and CDR2 FQNEAQ (reference sequence). The CDR3 spells CASSNTLLAGMFYEQYF. The CDR3 DNA reads as TGTGCCAGCAGCAATACCCTCCTAGCGGGGATGTTCTACGAGCAGTACTTC. Filled out from reference TRBV7-9 and TRBJ2-7, the complete variable domain reads DTGVSQNPRHKITKRGQNVTFRCDPISEHNRLYWYRQTLGQGPEFLTYFQNEAQLEKSRLLSDRFSAERPKGSFSTLEIQRTEQGDSAMYLCASSNTLLAGMFYEQYFGPGTRLTVT.

This clone was recorded a few times. The chain has TRBV18 and TRBJ1-2; D remains unclear. Germline V gene data show CDR1 as KGHSH and CDR2 as LQKENI. This CDR3 has 14 amino acids. V dropped 1 base and J dropped 0 bases, with 6 bases sitting between them. For the CDR3, the DNA is TGTGCCAGCTCACCACAACTCCCTAACTATGGCTACACCTTC. It specifies CASSPQLPNYGYTF.

This clone has more than one count but fewer than ten. The V gene is TRBV2, the J gene TRBJ1-4; D unresolved. From germline, CDR1 is SNHLY and CDR2 FYNNEI. Between the trimmed V and J ends, which lost 7 bases and 7 bases, there was a span of 7 bases. The CDR3 sequence is 11 residues long. CDR3 sequence: CASTRAEKLFF. The CDR3 nucleotides are TGTGCCAGCACTCGAGCTGAAAAACTGTTTTTT.

The sample holds many counts of this clone. The gene calls are TRBV7-9 and TRBJ2-7; 7 bases line up with TRBD2. The CDR3 has 14 residues. Per the germline V gene, CDR1 is SEHNR and CDR2 is FQNEAQ (reference sequence). With V trimmed by 1 base and J by 2 bases, 2 bases remained unmatched. CDR3 sequence (DNA): TGTGCCAGCAGCTTAGGGCGGGAGACCTACGAGCAGTACTTC. Protein: CASSLGRETYEQYF. The variable domain in full, completed from reference TRBV7-9 and TRBJ2-7, reads DTGVSQNPRHKITKRGQNVTFRCDPISEHNRLYWYRQTLGQGPEFLTYFQNEAQLEKSRLLSDRFSAERPKGSFSTLEIQRTEQGDSAMYLCASSLGRETYEQYFGPGTRLTVT.

This rearrangement joins TRBV14 to TRBJ2-1, with 7 nucleotides matching TRBD2. Germline-derived CDR1 and CDR2 are SGHDN and FVKESK. This CDR3 has 13 residues. J was trimmed by 9 bases and V by 4 bases; bases with no gene match: 6. Written as DNA, the CDR3 is TGTGCCAGCAGCCTTGGCGGGGGATTTGAGCAGTTCTTC. It yields the protein CASSLGGGFEQFF.

The chain combines TRBV7-8 with TRBJ2-1, with D tentatively TRBD2 (6 bases). V was shortened by 1 base and J by 15 bases, with 19 bases between the two germline ends. The CDR3 spans 14 residues. Per germline, CDR1 SGHVS and CDR2 FQNEAQ. CDR3 loop: CASSLGGDRESRFF. The CDR3, as DNA: TGTGCCAGCAGCTTAGGAGGTGATCGGGAGTCAAGGTTCTTC.

The V and J genes are TRBV5-6 and TRBJ2-5; D gene uncertain. This CDR3 region has 12 residues. Per germline, CDR1 SGHDT and CDR2 YYEEEE. V lost 0 bases and J lost 4, with 4 bases in between. CDR3 region: CASSLEGETQYF. In DNA, the CDR3 is TGTGCCAGCAGCTTGGAGGGAGAGACCCAGTACTTC.

This sequence joins TRBV11-3 and TRBJ2-1; 14 nucleotides line up with TRBD2. Germline trimming cut 4 bases from V and 15 bases from J; bases unmatched to any gene: 8. The CDR3 sequence is 14 residues long. CDR1 is SGHNT and CDR2 is YENEEA in the germline V gene. CDR3 bases: TGTGCCAGCAGCTCGGGACTAGCGGGGGCCCCGAGGTTCTTC. It is translated as CASSSGLAGAPRFF.

The CDR3 sequence is CASSPGRDWETQYF. The CDR3 nucleotides read TGTGCCAGCAGCCCGGGGAGGGATTGGGAGACCCAGTACTTC. The chain couples TRBV7-8 to TRBJ2-5; 7 nucleotides line up with TRBD2. J was trimmed by 5 bases and V by 5 bases; bases with no gene match: 8. Per germline, CDR1 SGHVS and CDR2 FQNEAQ. The CDR3 is made up of 14 amino acids.

This clone has just a few counts. This chain connects TRBV6-5 to TRBJ1-1; no reliable D call. In germline, CDR1 is MNHEY, CDR2 SVGAGI. Trimming stripped 0 bases from V and 1 base from J, with 9 bases between. This CDR3 has 15 residues. The CDR3 DNA reads TGTGCCAGCAGTTACTCGAACAACGCGAACACTGAAGCTTTCTTT. Its protein product is CASSYSNNANTEAFF.

The gene calls are TRBV6-6 and TRBJ1-2; TRBD1 might be the D (6 bases). The CDR3 spans 11 residues. The germline V and J ends were trimmed by 8 bases and 4 bases, with 8 bases remaining between them. The germline gives CDR1 MNHNY, CDR2 SVGAGI (reference sequence). The CDR3: CASGTSYGYTF. DNA of the CDR3: TGTGCCAGCGGGACATCCTATGGCTACACCTTC.

There are a few counts of this clone. V is TRBV5-1 and J is TRBJ1-2; D perhaps matches TRBD1 (5 bases). CDR3 length equals 13 residues. Trimming removed 0 bases at V and 6 bases at J, with 9 bases between. Germline V gene lookup returns CDR1 SGHRS and CDR2 YFSETQ. CDR3 in amino acids: CASSLETVHGYTF. In DNA, the CDR3 is TGCGCCAGCAGCTTGGAGACAGTCCATGGCTACACCTTC.

J is TRBJ2-7 and V is TRBV5-1, with a weak D call TRBD2 (5 bases). V shed 5 bases and J shed 3 bases, with 9 bases lying between them. The CDR3 covers 12 residues. Looked up from germline, CDR1 is SGHRS and CDR2 is YFSETQ. CDR3 coding DNA: TGCGCCAGCAGATCGGGGATCTACGAGCAGTACTTC. Amino acid sequence: CASRSGIYEQYF.

Only a few counts were recorded for this clone. V and J are TRBV7-2 and TRBJ1-1, with D uncertain. Per the germline V gene, CDR1 is SGHTA and CDR2 is FQGNSA. The V gene lost 1 base and the J gene lost 3 bases, with 9 bases spanning the gap. The CDR3 covers 14 residues. The DNA for the CDR3 is TGTGCCAGCAGCTTAGATAGGGTACACACTGAAGCTTTCTTT. Protein: CASSLDRVHTEAFF.

This clone was observed a few times. The CDR3 bases are TGTGCCAGCTCTCGTCCGTGGAGCGGGGGGTCCCAGGGGTACAATGAGCAGTTCTTC. Its translation is CASSRPWSGGSQGYNEQFF. The rearrangement joins TRBV18 to TRBJ2-1; 9 bases fit TRBD2. CDR3 length: 19 amino acids. Trimming removed 6 bases from V and 4 bases from J; junction bases left unmatched: 19. Germline CDR1 is KGHSH and CDR2 is LQKENI.

The V gene is TRBV19, the J gene TRBJ1-1, with 8 bases identical to TRBD1. CDR3 size: 13 residues. The junction had 4 bases not matched to a gene; V was cut back by 3 bases and J by 7 bases. Germline CDR1 is LNHDA and CDR2 is SQIVND (reference sequence). CDR3 nucleotides: TGTGCCAGTAGTATCAGGGGGCTTGGTGAAGCTTTCTTT. The encoded protein is CASSIRGLGEAFF. The variable domain in full, completed from reference TRBV19 and TRBJ1-1, reads DGGITQSPKYLFRKEGQNVTLSCEQNLNHDAMYWYRQDPGQGLRLIYYSQIVNDFQKGDIAEGYSVSREKKESFPLTVTSAQKNPTAFYLCASSIRGLGEAFFGQGTRLTVV.